This T cell receptor (beta chain) was found in a study of cytomegalovirus exposure and HLA in healthy donors. Germline-derived CDR1 and CDR2 are LNHDA and SQIVND (reference sequence). The CDR3 has 16 amino acids. With 5 bases clipped from V and 3 bases from J, the junction kept 12 bases outside the gene matches. The PCR used 60 Vbeta and 13 Jbeta primers. The assay was immunoSEQ multiplex PCR, and TCRdb's table has in-frame clones only and misses some. The repertoire holds about 130,000 clones, over 75% seen once, with approximately 4.2% in the top ten. The receptor was derived from a male donor in good health and CMV-seropositive. Sequenced: PBMCs. This chain links TRBV19 with TRBJ1-2; 7 bases are a match to TRBD1. The CDR3 loop is CASSSTPTGMDYGYTF. CDR3 nucleotide sequence: TGTGCCAGTAGTTCAACCCCGACAGGGATGGACTATGGCTACACCTTC.